This passage covers 13 T cell receptor beta chains from one sample sequenced in a study of T cells and Merkel cell carcinoma outcomes. Generated by immunoSEQ multiplex PCR, the TCRdb table keeps only in-frame clones and is missing some. The sample yields about 19,000 clones, roughly four fifths seen once. The sequencing sample was made of tumor tissue from Merkel cell carcinoma. These TCRs come from a human donor with Merkel cell carcinoma.

V and J are TRBV6-1 and TRBJ1-2; 10 bases fit TRBD1. Trimming removed 5 bases from V and 3 bases from J; junction bases left unmatched: 3. Germline lookup yields CDR1 MNHNS and CDR2 SASEGT. This CDR3 has 14 residues. CDR3: CASSRQGADYGYTF. The CDR3 bases are TGTGCCAGCAGTAGACAGGGGGCCGACTATGGCTACACCTTC.

This clone showed up just once. The chain combines TRBV15 with TRBJ2-1; D unresolved. V was pared by 5 bases and J by 0 bases, with 14 bases between. There are 16 residues in the CDR3. Germline CDR1 LNHNV, CDR2 YYDKDF (reference sequence). The CDR3 loop reads CATSGDWKSSYNEQFF. The CDR3 DNA sequence: TGTGCCACCAGCGGGGATTGGAAGAGCTCCTACAATGAGCAGTTCTTC. The full variable domain, completed using reference TRBV15 and TRBJ2-1, is DAMVIQNPRYQVTQFGKPVTLSCSQTLNHNVMYWYQQKSSQAPKLLFHYYDKDFNNEADTPDNFQSRRPNTSFCFLDIRSPGLGDTAMYLCATSGDWKSSYNEQFFGPGTRLTVL.

The V call is TRBV12-5, the J call TRBJ1-6; D not certain. CDR1 is LGHNT and CDR2 is FRNRAP in the germline V gene. V was shortened by 4 bases and J by 1 base, with 8 bases between the two germline ends. This CDR3 comprises 15 residues. CDR3 bases: TGTGCTAGTGGTTCGGGCGAATCCTATAATTCACCCCTCCACTTT. Amino acid sequence: CASGSGESYNSPLHF.

The chain is built from TRBV7-9 and TRBJ1-3; 7 bases are shared with TRBD1. CDR1 and CDR2 from the germline V gene are SEHNR and FQNEAQ (reference sequence). The trim removed 2 bases at V and 11 bases at J, leaving 3 bases unmatched. The CDR3 length is 12 residues. CDR3 DNA sequence: TGTGCCAGCAGCTTAAACAGGGGAGCCATATATTTT. Protein product: CASSLNRGAIYF.

The V gene is TRBV5-1, the J gene TRBJ1-5; perhaps TRBD1 as D (6 bases). With 2 bases removed from V and 6 bases from J, the gap between germline ends came to 18 bases. The CDR3 runs to 16 residues. Germline loops: CDR1 SGHRS, CDR2 YFSETQ. As DNA, the CDR3 is TGCGCCAGCAGCTTTGGTGCCCGGACAGCGGGTCAGCCCCAGCATTTT. Protein product: CASSFGARTAGQPQHF. The variable domain in full, with the rest retrieved from reference TRBV5-1 and TRBJ1-5, is KAGVTQTPRYLIKTRGQQVTLSCSPISGHRSVSWYQQTPGQGLQFLFEYFSETQRNKGNFPGRFSGRQFSNSRSEMNVSTLELGDSALYLCASSFGARTAGQPQHFGDGTRLSIL.

The CDR3, as DNA: TGTGCCAGCTCACCACTGGGACGCCCAAAATACTATGGCTACACCTTC. Translating gives CASSPLGRPKYYGYTF. V gene TRBV18 combines with J gene TRBJ1-2; tentative D call: TRBD1 (5 bases). The V end lost 1 base, the J end lost 3 bases, and 15 bases lay between the germline ends. The CDR3 covers 16 residues. CDR1 is KGHSH and CDR2 is LQKENI in the germline V gene.

J is TRBJ1-1 and V is TRBV18; no clear D gene. This CDR3 contains 11 residues. In germline, CDR1 is KGHSH, CDR2 LQKENI. Trimming shortened V by 2 bases and J by 6 bases, and 4 bases separated the two germline ends. The CDR3 region has the DNA TGTGCCAGCTCACCAGGGGCTGAAGCTTTCTTT. Translating it yields CASSPGAEAFF.

V usage is TRBV29-1 and J usage is TRBJ2-7; TRBD2 agrees at 11 bases. The CDR3 sequence is 13 residues long. Germline V gene data show CDR1 as SQVTM and CDR2 as ANQGSEA. Trimming cost V 3 bases and J 4 bases; bases outside gene matches: 2. CDR3 sequence: CSVERLAGYEQYF. In DNA form, the CDR3 reads TGCAGCGTTGAGCGACTAGCGGGATACGAGCAGTACTTC.

The chain carries TRBV27 and TRBJ2-7; 12 bases line up with TRBD2. Losses at the gene ends were 5 bases for V and 2 bases for J; bases not matched to a gene: 7. The germline V gene encodes CDR1 MNHEY and CDR2 SMNVEV (reference sequence). This CDR3 has 16 amino acids. DNA of the CDR3: TGTGCCAGCAGTCAAACTCCTAGCGGGGGGGCCTACGAGCAGTACTTC. Translation gives CASSQTPSGGAYEQYF.

This clone occurred once. V gene TRBV7-3 combines with J gene TRBJ1-5; D unresolved. Trimming left V 1 base short and J 4 bases short, with 2 bases between. The length of the CDR3 is 12 residues. Germline assignment: CDR1 SGHTA and CDR2 FQGTGA. CDR3 nucleotides: TGTGCCAGCAGCTTAAAGAATCAGCCCCAGCATTTT. Translating it yields CASSLKNQPQHF.

This clone was recorded once. The J gene is TRBJ2-7, the V gene TRBV5-6; D is unclear. The V end lost 5 bases, the J end lost 2 bases, and 14 bases lay between the germline ends. The CDR3 extends over 14 amino acids. From germline, CDR1 is SGHDT and CDR2 YYEEEE. DNA of the CDR3: TGTGCCAGCAGGTCCGGGTACGGTACCTACGAGCAGTACTTC. It yields the protein CASRSGYGTYEQYF.

This chain uses TRBV18 with TRBJ1-2; D gene uncertain. The germline V gene has CDR1 KGHSH and CDR2 LQKENI. V lost 1 base and J 8 bases, leaving 11 bases between the germline ends. The CDR3 has 13 amino acids. The CDR3 here is CASSPQGSRGYTF. The DNA of the CDR3 is TGTGCCAGCTCACCACAAGGGAGTAGGGGCTACACCTTC.

CDR3 sequence (DNA): TGTGCCAGCAGCTCTAGGGGGGGGACAGGGGGCACAGATACGCAGTATTTT. It specifies CASSSRGGTGGTDTQYF. This chain joins TRBV7-3 and TRBJ2-3; 10 bases are shared with TRBD1. V trimming: 4 bases; J trimming: 1 base; junction bases outside the gene matches: 8. CDR3 size: 17 residues. Germline V gene sequence: CDR1 SGHTA, CDR2 FQGTGA. Filled out from reference TRBV7-3 and TRBJ2-3, the complete variable domain reads GAGVSQTPSNKVTEKGKYVELRCDPISGHTALYWYRQSLGQGPEFLIYFQGTGAADDSGLPNDRFFAVRPEGSVSTLKIQRTERGDSAVYLCASSSRGGTGGTDTQYFGPGTRLTVL.